This T cell receptor (beta chain) was sequenced in a study of shared clonotypes between healthy human individuals. The CDR3 totals 17 residues. Germline values: CDR1 PRHDT, CDR2 FYEKMQ (reference sequence). Unmatched junction bases numbered 13, after V lost 4 bases and J lost 5 bases. Data came from immunoSEQ multiplex PCR; TCRdb stores just in-frame clones and leaves some out. The sample records 2 million to 2.5 million clones, roughly 92% being singletons. This sequence was found in a man in his late teens or twenties in good health. Some clones in this sample may be carry-over from other donors' samples. The V gene is TRBV13, the J gene TRBJ2-2, with TRBD2 identical over 7 bases. Sequenced sample: naive CD4+ T cells from PBMCs. Noted subset: CD45RA+ positively selected. CDR3 bases: TGTGCCAGCAGCTCCCTACGGGGCGGGAGACGAACCGGGGAGCTGTTTTTT. Protein: CASSSLRGGRRTGELFF.